This is a list of T cell receptor beta chains from one sample in a study of CD8+ T cells in alopecia areata. Measured with immunoSEQ multiplex PCR; TCRdb has only the in-frame clones, and not every one. The sample holds roughly 200,000 clones; 50% to 70% are singletons and the top ten take 1.7%. Material: CD4+ T cells sorted from blood, obtained at week 0. All receptors come from a human donor with alopecia areata. The CDR3 runs from the conserved cysteine through the conserved F or W. A D gene is named only where the DNA matches it firmly. Size values are once, few and many counts, or a class for expanded clones, and some rows have none.

cdr3_nt cdr3_aa clone_size v_call d_call j_call
TGTGCCTGGAGCCCAGTCGATAGGGGACGGACAGATACGCAGTATTTT CAWSPVDRGRTDTQYF few TRBV30 - TRBJ2-3
TGTGCCAGCAGACCAGGGTGGGCACGCTATAATTCACCCCTCCACTTT CASRPGWARYNSPLHF - TRBV7-2 - TRBJ1-6
TGTGCCTGGAGTGGGAGACAGCCAAATCAGCCCCAGCATTTT CAWSGRQPNQPQHF - TRBV30 - TRBJ1-5
TGCAGCGTTGATGGTGAGGCCAAAAACATTCAGTACTTC CSVDGEAKNIQYF once TRBV29-1 - TRBJ2-4
TGTGCCAGCAGCCCCTGGCCAGGGGAAACCGGGGAGCTGTTTTTT CASSPWPGETGELFF few TRBV11-2 - TRBJ2-2
TGTGCCAGCAGTACCAGCTTCAAACTGGAATACACCGGGGAGCTGTTTTTT CASSTSFKLEYTGELFF - TRBV7-9 - TRBJ2-2
TGTGCCAGCACCAGAACAGGGGTCCTCTACGAGCAGTACTTC CASTRTGVLYEQYF few TRBV5-6 TRBD1 TRBJ2-7
TGTGCCAGCAGCTCCCATTCCCCGCGGAGAGAGACCCAGTACTTC CASSSHSPRRETQYF - TRBV7-2 - TRBJ2-5
TGTGCCAGTAGTATAATGCAGGGGCCCTACGAGCAGTACTTC CASSIMQGPYEQYF - TRBV19 - TRBJ2-7
TGCAGCGTTGCAGGTCTCTATGGCTACACCTTC CSVAGLYGYTF - TRBV29-1 - TRBJ1-2
TGTGCCAGCAGCCCCCAGGGCCAGGGCGTAGGAGAGACCCAGTACTTC CASSPQGQGVGETQYF - TRBV7-3 - TRBJ2-5
TGCAGCTCTTCCGTTGGGAGGGCACAAGAGACCCAGTACTTC CSSSVGRAQETQYF - TRBV29-1 TRBD2 TRBJ2-5
TGCAGCGTTGTAGAGACAGGACTCAATCAGCCCCAGCATTTT CSVVETGLNQPQHF - TRBV29-1 - TRBJ1-5
TGTGCCAGCAGCCCCTTCCAAGGGAACACTGAAGCTTTCTTT CASSPFQGNTEAFF - TRBV7-9 - TRBJ1-1
TGCAGTGCACAGAGGCAGGAGAAGCAGTATTTT CSAQRQEKQYF - TRBV20-1 - TRBJ2-3
TGTGCCAGCTCACAACAGGGGGCGAGCACAGATACGCAGTATTTT CASSQQGASTDTQYF - TRBV18 TRBD1 TRBJ2-3
TGTGCCAGCAGCTTAGGGCAGGCGGAATACGAGCAGTACTTC CASSLGQAEYEQYF few TRBV11-2 - TRBJ2-7
TGCAGCGTTGGCTGGGCAGGGCTGGAGCAGTTCTTC CSVGWAGLEQFF - TRBV29-1 - TRBJ2-1
TGCAGCGTCGACGGGACAGAACAAGAGACCCAGTACTTC CSVDGTEQETQYF - TRBV29-1 TRBD1 TRBJ2-5
TGCAGCGTTGGGGACAGGCTGTCTGGAAACACCATATATTTT CSVGDRLSGNTIYF - TRBV29-1 TRBD1 TRBJ1-3
TGTGCCAGCAGCTTAGGATTCCCAGATACGCAGTATTTT CASSLGFPDTQYF - TRBV7-2 - TRBJ2-3
TGCAGCGTTTATGGCTACACCTTC CSVYGYTF - TRBV29-1 - TRBJ1-2
TGCAGCGTTGACAGGGGCGGCCATGGCTACACCTTC CSVDRGGHGYTF few TRBV29-1 - TRBJ1-2
TGCAGCGTTGAGGACAGGCGTAGCACAGATACGCAGTATTTT CSVEDRRSTDTQYF - TRBV29-1 TRBD1 TRBJ2-3
TGCAGCGTTGCCCCAAGGACGGACGAGCAGTACTTC CSVAPRTDEQYF few TRBV29-1 - TRBJ2-7
TGTGCCACCAGCAGAGGGGGAACAGGGGGCGAGGAGCAGTTCTTC CATSRGGTGGEEQFF - TRBV15 TRBD1 TRBJ2-1
TGTGCCAGCAGCCCCGGACAGAATGAGCAGTTCTTC CASSPGQNEQFF once TRBV7-9 - TRBJ2-1
TGTGCCAGCAGAAGGGGAGGGGGCAGGGACACTGAAGCTTTCTTT CASRRGGGRDTEAFF - TRBV2 TRBD1 TRBJ1-1
TGTGCCAGCGATGACCCGGGACAGGCGCTCACTGAAGCTTTCTTT CASDDPGQALTEAFF - TRBV7-3 TRBD1 TRBJ1-1
TGTGCCAGCAGCCCTCTTTCGGGGGGGCGTTGGGAGCAGTTCTTC CASSPLSGGRWEQFF - TRBV14 TRBD2 TRBJ2-1
TGCAGCGTTGTCCGAGACTACGAGCAGTACTTC CSVVRDYEQYF - TRBV29-1 - TRBJ2-7
TGTGCCAGCAGCGCCCGGACAGGGGGGAACATTCAGTACTTC CASSARTGGNIQYF - TRBV7-2 TRBD1 TRBJ2-4
TGTGCCTGGAGTGTACGGCAGGGCAATCAGCCCCAGCATTTT CAWSVRQGNQPQHF - TRBV30 - TRBJ1-5
TGTGCCAGCAGCTACCGACAGGGGGTGGAGACCCAGTACTTC CASSYRQGVETQYF - TRBV7-2 TRBD1 TRBJ2-5
TGCAGCGTTGAAGATTGGGACAGGGTGGCTGGCTACACCTTC CSVEDWDRVAGYTF once TRBV29-1 TRBD1 TRBJ1-2